These 24 T cell receptor beta chains were sequenced from one sample in a study of T cell responses to AZD1222 COVID-19 vaccine. Here immunoSEQ multiplex PCR was the method, and the copy in TCRdb shows in-frame clones only, minus some. The table records around 160,000 clones, about 91% of them present only once. Sample: peripheral blood, taken on day 0 of AZD1222 vaccination. The receptors derive from an adult in good health.

This chain joins TRBV9 and TRBJ1-2; D call uncertain. Germline V gene sequence: CDR1 SGDLS, CDR2 YYNGEE. The CDR3 is made up of 15 amino acids. Trimming stripped 0 bases from V and 2 bases from J, with 11 bases between. The CDR3 sequence: CASSVDGVLNYGYTF. The CDR3 bases are TGTGCCAGCAGCGTAGATGGAGTACTAAACTATGGCTACACCTTC.

The V and J genes are TRBV10-2 and TRBJ2-3; 8 nucleotides align to TRBD2. The CDR3 extends over 14 amino acids. V was clipped by 8 bases and J by 1 base; unmatched bases: 5. Germline V lookup: CDR1 WSHSY, CDR2 SAAADI. The CDR3 loop is CASFDSGGTDTQYF. CDR3 in DNA: TGCGCCAGCTTTGATAGCGGGGGCACAGATACGCAGTATTTT.

The rearrangement joins TRBV7-2 to TRBJ2-2, with unresolved D. Trimming left V 5 bases short and J 3 bases short, with 7 bases between. The length of the CDR3 is 13 residues. CDR1 and CDR2 (germline): SGHTA, FQGNSA. CDR3 in amino acids: CASSLVDTGELFF. The CDR3 DNA reads TGTGCCAGCAGCCTTGTGGACACCGGGGAGCTGTTTTTT.

Comments on this clone: The sample contains more than one DNA sequence encoding this CDR3. V and J are TRBV28 and TRBJ1-2; tentative D call: TRBD1 (5 bases). V lost 2 bases, J lost 2 bases, and 6 bases lay in between. The germline V gene encodes CDR1 MDHEN and CDR2 SYDVKM. CDR3 length: 13 residues. The CDR3 sequence is CASSLGGNYGYTF. Here the CDR3 DNA reads TGTGCCAGCAGTTTAGGGGGGAACTATGGCTACACCTTC.

The table lists this clone with a count of one. V gene TRBV18 combines with J gene TRBJ2-7; D is possibly TRBD2 (7 bases). Germline CDR1 KGHSH, CDR2 LQKENI. The CDR3 consists of 14 residues. The V end was cut by 3 bases, the J end by 5 bases, with 14 bases between. The CDR3 loop is CASSPLGGEDEQYF. Here the CDR3 DNA reads TGTGCCAGCTCACCCCTAGGGGGGGAGGACGAGCAGTACTTC.

The V call is TRBV6-2 or TRBV6-3, the J call TRBJ1-1, with 7 bases lining up with TRBD1. The CDR3 consists of 17 residues. CDR1 and CDR2 from the germline V gene are MNHEY and SVGEGT. V lost 2 bases, J lost 5 bases, and 14 bases stayed unmatched. In nucleotides, the CDR3 is TGTGCCAGCAGTTACGCGCGGGACAGATCTTCGAAGACTGAAGCTTTCTTT. As protein: CASSYARDRSSKTEAFF.

This rearrangement joins TRBV29-1 to TRBJ2-1; D remains unclear. V lost 3 bases and J 12 bases, leaving 6 bases between the germline ends. The CDR3 length is 9 residues. CDR1 is SQVTM and CDR2 is ANQGSEA in the germline V gene. This chain's CDR3 is CSVDSGQFF. The CDR3 nucleotides are TGCAGCGTTGATTCCGGGCAGTTCTTC.

This chain links TRBV7-2 with TRBJ2-7, with D tentatively TRBD2 (6 bases). CDR1 is SGHTA, CDR2 FQGNSA, per germline. V lost 5 bases and J 6 bases, leaving 17 bases between the germline ends. The CDR3 totals 14 residues. CDR3 DNA sequence: TGTGCCAGCAGCAGAAGTACTCGGGGGACCGAGCAGTACTTC. Translated: CASSRSTRGTEQYF.

The chain employs TRBV7-9 and TRBJ1-3, with 8 bases identical to TRBD1. V shed 5 bases, J shed 7 bases, and the junction held 10 bases outside the gene matches. CDR1 and CDR2 (germline): SEHNR, FQNEAQ (reference sequence). This CDR3 is built from 15 residues. DNA for the CDR3: TGTGCCAGCAGCCAATTTGGAACAGGGGGGAACACCATATATTTT. It encodes CASSQFGTGGNTIYF.

The genes are TRBV12-3 or TRBV12-4 and TRBJ1-4; D is ambiguous. The CDR3 loop spans 12 amino acids. V was trimmed by 5 bases and J by 13 bases, leaving 14 bases between them. The chain's CDR3 is CASSLEWAGLFF. CDR3 DNA: TGTGCCAGCAGTCTGGAATGGGCCGGACTGTTTTTT.

This clone has a single count. V and J are TRBV21-1 and TRBJ1-4. TRBV21-1 is designated a pseudogene. This CDR3 is 13 amino acids long. The CDR3 region is CASSKVGNEKLFF. For the CDR3, the DNA is TGTGCCAGCAGCAAAGTCGGTAATGAAAAACTGTTTTTT.

The rearrangement joins TRBV6-2 or TRBV6-3 to TRBJ2-3, with D unresolved. V lost 6 bases and J 2 bases, leaving 6 bases between the germline ends. This CDR3 is 12 amino acids long. Germline assignment: CDR1 MNHEY and CDR2 SVGEGT. The CDR3 DNA reads as TGTGCCAGCAGCGTTACCACAGATACGCAGTATTTT. Residues: CASSVTTDTQYF.

As DNA, the CDR3 is TGTGCCAGCAGTCCCGGGACAGGGGGCTGGGATACGCAGTATTTT. Its translation: CASSPGTGGWDTQYF. The chain links TRBV28 to TRBJ2-3; TRBD1 matches 12 bases. V shed 5 bases and J 6 bases; nucleotides not matched to a gene: 6. Germline CDR1 is MDHEN and CDR2 is SYDVKM. The CDR3 contains 15 residues.

V usage is TRBV6-2 or TRBV6-3 and J usage is TRBJ1-5; 7 nucleotides line up with TRBD1. Germline CDR1 and CDR2: MNHEY and SVGEGT. This CDR3 region has 16 residues. With V trimmed by 5 bases and J by 2 bases, 9 bases remained unmatched. The CDR3 loop is CASSPLDRVGNQPQHF. The CDR3 coding sequence is TGTGCCAGCAGTCCCCTCGACAGGGTGGGCAATCAGCCCCAGCATTTT.

This clone came up once. This chain uses TRBV7-8 with TRBJ2-5; D remains ambiguous. V gave up 3 bases and J gave up 0 bases, with 5 bases separating them. There are 13 residues in the CDR3. Germline V gene sequence: CDR1 SGHVS, CDR2 FQNEAQ. For the CDR3, the DNA is TGTGCCAGCAGCTTTACGGACCAAGAGACCCAGTACTTC. As protein: CASSFTDQETQYF.

This clone was counted a single time. V gene TRBV5-8 combines with J gene TRBJ1-5, with 9 bases that match TRBD1. CDR3 size: 15 residues. The germline V gene has CDR1 SGHTS and CDR2 YDEGEE. The V gene end was trimmed by 0 bases and the J gene end by 7 bases; junction bases not matched to a gene: 5. DNA for the CDR3: TGTGCCAGCAGCTTGGAACAGGGGGCCATCCAGCCCCAGCATTTT. Residues: CASSLEQGAIQPQHF.

V is TRBV7-3 and J is TRBJ2-1; a weak D match, TRBD2 (6 bases). CDR1 and CDR2 (germline): SGHTA, FQGTGA. The CDR3 totals 13 residues. Trimming took 5 bases from V and 5 from J, leaving 10 bases between them. CDR3 nucleotide sequence: TGTGCCAGCAGCCCGGGACTCAACAATGAGCAGTTCTTC. This encodes CASSPGLNNEQFF.

The sample holds a few counts of this clone. This chain connects TRBV5-1 to TRBJ2-7, with 7 bases that match TRBD1. Germline V gene sequence: CDR1 SGHRS, CDR2 YFSETQ. The CDR3 length is 14 residues. The V and J ends lost 4 bases and 4 bases, in that order; junction bases with no gene match: 8. The CDR3 DNA follows: TGCGCCAGCAGCCCGGGACAGTCTTTATACGAGCAGTACTTC. Its protein is CASSPGQSLYEQYF.

The CDR3 loop reads CSVGGHNQPQHF. The CDR3 DNA reads TGCAGCGTTGGCGGACATAATCAGCCCCAGCATTTT. The rearrangement links TRBV29-1 to TRBJ1-5; TRBD1 is a possible D gene (5 bases). Per germline, CDR1 SQVTM and CDR2 ANQGSEA. V was trimmed by 4 bases and J by 4 bases, leaving 8 bases between them. The CDR3 runs to 12 residues. Full variable domain (remainder filled in from reference TRBV29-1 and TRBJ1-5): SAVISQKPSRDICQRGTSLTIQCQVDSQVTMMFWYRQQPGQSLTLIATANQGSEATYESGFVIDKFPISRPNLTFSTLTVSNMSPEDSSIYLCSVGGHNQPQHFGDGTRLSIL.

The J gene is TRBJ2-7, the V gene TRBV5-5, with unresolved D. With 2 bases removed from V and 2 bases from J, the gap between germline ends came to 11 bases. Germline V gives CDR1 SGHKS, CDR2 YYEKEE (reference sequence). The CDR3 runs 14 residues. The CDR3 spells CASSFDLLTYEQYF. The CDR3 region has the DNA TGTGCCAGCAGCTTTGACCTTCTAACCTACGAGCAGTACTTC.

This chain joins TRBV6-5 and TRBJ1-2; D may be TRBD1 (6 bases). CDR1 is MNHEY and CDR2 is SVGAGI in the germline V gene. V was clipped by 6 bases and J by 7 bases, with 15 bases between them. The CDR3 has 13 residues. CDR3 bases: TGTGCCAGCAGACCTTCTGGGACATCTGGCTACACCTTC. Protein: CASRPSGTSGYTF.

This chain links TRBV19 with TRBJ1-2; D call uncertain. There are 15 residues in the CDR3. V gave up 5 bases and J gave up 4 bases, with 17 bases separating them. Germline V CDR1 and CDR2: LNHDA, SQIVND (reference sequence). CDR3 sequence (DNA): TGTGCCAGTAGTCCCGGGTCCGGAGCTCGCTATGGCTACACCTTC. It translates to CASSPGSGARYGYTF.

V is TRBV27 and J is TRBJ1-1; tentative D call: TRBD1 (5 bases). Between the trimmed V and J ends, which lost 1 base and 1 base, there was a span of 22 bases. The CDR3 totals 19 residues. Germline CDR1 is MNHEY and CDR2 is SMNVEV (reference sequence). CDR3 amino acids: CASSLFFRPFPQGNTEAFF. The DNA of the CDR3 is TGTGCCAGCAGTTTATTCTTCCGCCCGTTCCCTCAGGGGAACACTGAAGCTTTCTTT.

The V and J genes are TRBV7-2 and TRBJ1-6, with a possible D match to TRBD1 (5 bases). V was shortened by 1 base and J by 2 bases, with 12 bases between the two germline ends. The CDR3 spans 17 residues. CDR1 is SGHTA, CDR2 FQGNSA, per germline. The CDR3 sequence: CASSLVSRGTYNSPLHF. As DNA, the CDR3 is TGTGCCAGCAGCTTAGTTTCTAGGGGTACCTATAATTCACCCCTCCACTTT.